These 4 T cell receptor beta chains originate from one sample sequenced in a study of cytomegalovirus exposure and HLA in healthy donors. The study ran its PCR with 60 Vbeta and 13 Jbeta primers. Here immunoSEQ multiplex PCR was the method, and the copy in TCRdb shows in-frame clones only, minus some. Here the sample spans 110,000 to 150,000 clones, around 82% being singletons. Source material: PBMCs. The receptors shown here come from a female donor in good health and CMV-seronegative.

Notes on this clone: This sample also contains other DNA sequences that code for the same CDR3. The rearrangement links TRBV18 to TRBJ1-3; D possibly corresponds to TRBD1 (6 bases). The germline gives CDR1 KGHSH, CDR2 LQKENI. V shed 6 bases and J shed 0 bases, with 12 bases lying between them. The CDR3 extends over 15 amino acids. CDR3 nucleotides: TGTGCCAGCTCGCCAGACAGGAACTCTGGAAACACCATATATTTT. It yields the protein CASSPDRNSGNTIYF.

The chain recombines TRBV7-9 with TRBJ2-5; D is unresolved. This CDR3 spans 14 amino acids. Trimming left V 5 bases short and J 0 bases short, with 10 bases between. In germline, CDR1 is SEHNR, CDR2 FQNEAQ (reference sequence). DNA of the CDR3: TGTGCCAGCAGCCCGCTCGACAACCAAGAGACCCAGTACTTC. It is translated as CASSPLDNQETQYF.

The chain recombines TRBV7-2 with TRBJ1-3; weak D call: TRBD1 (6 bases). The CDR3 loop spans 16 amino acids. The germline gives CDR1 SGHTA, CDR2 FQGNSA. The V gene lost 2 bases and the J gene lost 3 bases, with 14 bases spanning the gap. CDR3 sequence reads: CASSLRLGQNGNTIYF. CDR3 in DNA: TGTGCCAGCAGCTTAAGGCTAGGACAGAATGGAAACACCATATATTTT.

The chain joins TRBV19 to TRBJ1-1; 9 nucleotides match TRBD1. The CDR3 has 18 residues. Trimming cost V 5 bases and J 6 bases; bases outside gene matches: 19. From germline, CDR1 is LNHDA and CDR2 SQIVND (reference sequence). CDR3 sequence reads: CASSASGTGYAWVAEAFF. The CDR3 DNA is TGTGCCAGTAGTGCCTCCGGGACAGGGTATGCGTGGGTGGCTGAAGCTTTCTTT. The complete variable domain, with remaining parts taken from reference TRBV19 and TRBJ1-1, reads DGGITQSPKYLFRKEGQNVTLSCEQNLNHDAMYWYRQDPGQGLRLIYYSQIVNDFQKGDIAEGYSVSREKKESFPLTVTSAQKNPTAFYLCASSASGTGYAWVAEAFFGQGTRLTVV.